This T cell receptor (beta chain) was recorded in a study of T cells in Graves' hyperthyroidism and ophthalmopathy. Findings and limits, study-wide: Most thyroid clonotypes expanded above 0.001 appeared in blood too.

The CDR3 is 14 residues long. The ends were cut back, 2 bases at V and 3 bases at J, with 11 bases in the middle. Germline V CDR1 and CDR2: SQVTM, ANQGSEA. Points on this clonotype: Its antigen is unidentified.

TCR beta CDR3 region amplification was performed from RNA transcripts. RT-PCR in the first round (using the HTBI primer set) targeted the TCR CDR3. Via MiXCR, TCRdb re-called the multiplex PCR reads, giving one row per CDR3 protein. The repertoire consists of 500,000 to 750,000 distinct CDR3 sequences, with roughly 46% occurring once and the leading ten covering around 8%. Criteria for exclusion of patients were uncontrolled infection, other autoimmune disease, pregnancy or lactation. The chain has TRBV29-1 and TRBJ2-1; no clear D. The clonotype comes from a woman between 18 and 29 years old with Graves' hyperthyroidism. Sequencing used peripheral blood or thyroid tissue (not recorded which). DNA of the CDR3: TGCAGCGTTGAACTAAGGCCCCTCTACAATGAGCAGTTCTTC. Protein: CSVELRPLYNEQFF.